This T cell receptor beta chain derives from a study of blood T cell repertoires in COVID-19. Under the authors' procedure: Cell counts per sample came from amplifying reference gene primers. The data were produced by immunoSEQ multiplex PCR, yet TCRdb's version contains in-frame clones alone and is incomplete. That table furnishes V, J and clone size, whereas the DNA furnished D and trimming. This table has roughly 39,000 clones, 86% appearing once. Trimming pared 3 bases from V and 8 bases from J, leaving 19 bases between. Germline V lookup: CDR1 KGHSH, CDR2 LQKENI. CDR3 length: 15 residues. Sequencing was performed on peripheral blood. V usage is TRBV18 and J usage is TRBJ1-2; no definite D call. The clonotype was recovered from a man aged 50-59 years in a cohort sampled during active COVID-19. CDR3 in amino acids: CASSPPSWEPKGYTF. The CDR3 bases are TGTGCCAGCTCACCCCCCTCCTGGGAGCCGAAAGGCTACACCTTC.